These T cell receptor beta chains were read from a single sample in a study of blood T cell repertoires in COVID-19. Repertoires were generated with immunoSEQ multiplex PCR, while TCRdb's copy carries only in-frame clones and drops some. Counted here are about 300,000 clones, around nine tenths occurring once; the ten biggest clones make up 1% to 1.5%. Sequencing was carried out using peripheral blood. The receptor set was obtained from a man aged 70 or older with acute or convalescent COVID-19. CDR3s include the opening cysteine and the closing phenylalanine or tryptophan. A D gene is named only where the DNA matches it firmly. A row's size may be missing; if present it is once, few, many or a size class.

cdr3_length: 16; v_call: TRBV4-3; d_call: TRBD1; clone_size: -; j_call: TRBJ1-3; cdr3_aa: CASSQGTGGSGNTIYF; cdr3_nt: TGCGCCAGCAGCCAAGGGACAGGGGGCTCTGGAAACACCATATATTTT
cdr3_length: 15; v_call: TRBV27; d_call: -; clone_size: -; j_call: TRBJ1-4; cdr3_aa: CASSLGQGLGEKLFF; cdr3_nt: TGTGCCAGCTCTCTTGGGCAGGGGCTCGGTGAAAAACTGTTTTTT
cdr3_length: 13; v_call: TRBV28; d_call: -; clone_size: -; j_call: TRBJ1-6; cdr3_aa: CASSPGGISPLHF; cdr3_nt: TGTGCCAGCAGCCCGGGGGGGATTTCACCCCTCCACTTT
cdr3_length: 11; v_call: TRBV28; d_call: -; clone_size: -; j_call: TRBJ1-2; cdr3_aa: CASSFRGGYTF; cdr3_nt: TGTGCCAGCAGTTTCCGGGGAGGCTACACCTTC
cdr3_length: 16; v_call: TRBV2; d_call: TRBD2; clone_size: -; j_call: TRBJ2-1; cdr3_aa: CASSPALAGAYNEQFF; cdr3_nt: TGTGCCAGCAGCCCCGCACTAGCGGGAGCCTACAATGAGCAGTTCTTC
cdr3_length: 14; v_call: TRBV5-1; d_call: -; clone_size: -; j_call: TRBJ2-7; cdr3_aa: CASSLAGQPYEQYF; cdr3_nt: TGCGCCAGCAGCTTGGCGGGACAACCCTACGAGCAGTACTTC
cdr3_length: 13; v_call: TRBV5-4; d_call: -; clone_size: -; j_call: TRBJ2-5; cdr3_aa: CASKRGGQETQYF; cdr3_nt: TGTGCCAGCAAAAGGGGGGGCCAAGAGACCCAGTACTTC
cdr3_length: 14; v_call: TRBV4-3; d_call: TRBD1; clone_size: once; j_call: TRBJ1-2; cdr3_aa: CASKRTGGGYGYTF; cdr3_nt: TGCGCCAGCAAAAGAACAGGGGGAGGCTATGGCTACACCTTC
cdr3_length: 15; v_call: TRBV2; d_call: -; clone_size: -; j_call: TRBJ2-1; cdr3_aa: CASPIRAGSYNEQFF; cdr3_nt: TGTGCCAGCCCGATACGGGCGGGGTCCTACAATGAGCAGTTCTTC
cdr3_length: 15; v_call: TRBV5-4; d_call: -; clone_size: -; j_call: TRBJ1-2; cdr3_aa: CASSLASGTDYGYTF; cdr3_nt: TGTGCCAGCAGCTTGGCGAGCGGGACCGACTATGGCTACACCTTC
cdr3_length: 14; v_call: TRBV20-1; d_call: TRBD1; clone_size: -; j_call: TRBJ2-7; cdr3_aa: CSASGRTGSYEQYF; cdr3_nt: TGCAGTGCTAGTGGCCGGACAGGCTCCTACGAGCAGTACTTC
cdr3_length: 17; v_call: TRBV7-9; d_call: TRBD1; clone_size: -; j_call: TRBJ2-1; cdr3_aa: CASSPPGLAGGYNEQFF; cdr3_nt: TGTGCCAGCAGCCCACCCGGGCTCGCAGGGGGTTACAATGAGCAGTTCTTC
cdr3_length: 17; v_call: TRBV6-6; d_call: TRBD2; clone_size: -; j_call: TRBJ2-1; cdr3_aa: CASSHNSGRRAYNEQFF; cdr3_nt: TGTGCCAGCAGTCACAATAGCGGGAGGAGAGCCTACAATGAGCAGTTCTTC
cdr3_length: 15; v_call: TRBV7-8; d_call: -; clone_size: -; j_call: TRBJ1-6; cdr3_aa: CASSLWTDYNSPLHF; cdr3_nt: TGTGCCAGCAGCTTATGGACAGACTATAATTCACCCCTCCACTTT
cdr3_length: 16; v_call: TRBV10-3; d_call: -; clone_size: -; j_call: TRBJ2-3; cdr3_aa: CAIMGGGGGHTDTQYF; cdr3_nt: TGTGCCATCATGGGGGGTGGTGGCGGACACACAGATACGCAGTATTTT
cdr3_length: 13; v_call: TRBV6-2/TRBV6-3; d_call: TRBD1; clone_size: -; j_call: TRBJ1-1; cdr3_aa: CASSKGQYTEAFF; cdr3_nt: TGTGCCAGCAGTAAGGGACAGTATACTGAAGCTTTCTTT